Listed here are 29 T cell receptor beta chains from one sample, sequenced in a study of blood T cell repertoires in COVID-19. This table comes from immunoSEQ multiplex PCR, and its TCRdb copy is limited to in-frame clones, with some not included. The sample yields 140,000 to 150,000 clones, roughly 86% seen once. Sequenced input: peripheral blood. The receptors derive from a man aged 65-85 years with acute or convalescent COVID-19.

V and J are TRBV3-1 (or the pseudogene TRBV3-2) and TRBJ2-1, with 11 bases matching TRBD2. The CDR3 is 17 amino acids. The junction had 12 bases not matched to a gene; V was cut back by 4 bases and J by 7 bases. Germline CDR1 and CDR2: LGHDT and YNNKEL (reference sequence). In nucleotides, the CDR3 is TGTGCCAGCAGCCCTTTCTATAGCGGGAGGGGAAAAAATGAGCAGTTCTTC. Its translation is CASSPFYSGRGKNEQFF.

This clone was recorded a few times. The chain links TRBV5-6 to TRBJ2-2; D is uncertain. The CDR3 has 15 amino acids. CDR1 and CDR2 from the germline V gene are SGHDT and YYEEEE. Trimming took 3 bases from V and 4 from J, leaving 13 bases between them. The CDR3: CASSYDSRVTGELFF. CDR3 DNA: TGTGCCAGCAGCTACGACTCCCGGGTCACCGGGGAGCTGTTTTTT.

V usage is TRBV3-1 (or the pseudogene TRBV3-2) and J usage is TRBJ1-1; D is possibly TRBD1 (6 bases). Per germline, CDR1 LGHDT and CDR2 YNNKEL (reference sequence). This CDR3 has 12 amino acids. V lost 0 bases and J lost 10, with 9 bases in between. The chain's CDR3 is CASSQDSRGAFF. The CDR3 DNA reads TGTGCCAGCAGCCAAGATTCCAGGGGAGCTTTCTTT.

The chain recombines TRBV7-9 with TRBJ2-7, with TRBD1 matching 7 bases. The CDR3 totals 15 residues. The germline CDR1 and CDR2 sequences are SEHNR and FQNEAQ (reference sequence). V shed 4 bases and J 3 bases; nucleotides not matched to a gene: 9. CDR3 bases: TGTGCCAGCAGCTCGGCCGGGACAGCTTTCTACGAGCAGTACTTC. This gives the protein CASSSAGTAFYEQYF.

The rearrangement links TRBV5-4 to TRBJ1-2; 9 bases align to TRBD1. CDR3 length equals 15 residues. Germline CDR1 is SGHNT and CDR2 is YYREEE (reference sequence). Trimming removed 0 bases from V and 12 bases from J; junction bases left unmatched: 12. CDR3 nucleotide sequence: TGTGCCAGCAGCTTGGCCCGGGGGACAGGGACAAGGAACACCTTC. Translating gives CASSLARGTGTRNTF.

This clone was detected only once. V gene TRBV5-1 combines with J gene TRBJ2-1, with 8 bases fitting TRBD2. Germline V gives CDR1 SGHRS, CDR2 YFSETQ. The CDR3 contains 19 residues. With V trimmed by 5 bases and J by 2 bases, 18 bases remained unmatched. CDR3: CASRPSGSGRGWAYNEQFF. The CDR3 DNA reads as TGCGCCAGCAGACCAAGCGGGAGTGGGCGTGGTTGGGCCTACAATGAGCAGTTCTTC.

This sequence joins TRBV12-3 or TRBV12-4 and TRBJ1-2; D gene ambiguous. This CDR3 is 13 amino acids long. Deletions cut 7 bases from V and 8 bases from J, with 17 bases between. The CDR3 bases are TGTGCCAGCAAGCCACAGCCTTTTGAGGGCTACACCTTC. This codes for CASKPQPFEGYTF.

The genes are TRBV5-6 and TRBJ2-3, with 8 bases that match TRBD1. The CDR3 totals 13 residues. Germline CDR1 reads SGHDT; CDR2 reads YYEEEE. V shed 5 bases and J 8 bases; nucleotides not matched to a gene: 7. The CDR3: CASSYQGAVTQYF. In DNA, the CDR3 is TGTGCCAGCAGTTATCAGGGGGCTGTTACGCAGTATTTT.

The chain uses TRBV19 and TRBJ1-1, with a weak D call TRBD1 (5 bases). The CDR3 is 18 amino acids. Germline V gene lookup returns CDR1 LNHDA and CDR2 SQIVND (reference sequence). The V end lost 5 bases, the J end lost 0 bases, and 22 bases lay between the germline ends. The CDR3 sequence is CASSPFIRAGYVNTEAFF. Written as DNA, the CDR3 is TGTGCCAGTAGTCCCTTCATTCGGGCAGGGTACGTGAACACTGAAGCTTTCTTT.

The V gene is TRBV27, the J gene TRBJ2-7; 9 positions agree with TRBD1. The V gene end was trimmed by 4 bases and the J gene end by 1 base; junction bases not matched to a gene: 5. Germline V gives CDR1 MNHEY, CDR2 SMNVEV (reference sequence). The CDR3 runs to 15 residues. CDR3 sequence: CASSSLGQGSYEQYF. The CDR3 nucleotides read TGTGCCAGCAGTTCCCTTGGACAGGGGTCCTACGAGCAGTACTTC.

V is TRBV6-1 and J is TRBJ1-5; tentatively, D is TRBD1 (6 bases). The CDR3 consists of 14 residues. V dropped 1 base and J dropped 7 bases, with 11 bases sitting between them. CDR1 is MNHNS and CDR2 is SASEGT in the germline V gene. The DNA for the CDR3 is TGTGCCAGCAGTGAAGGGGACACTGGGCAGCCCCAGCATTTT. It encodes CASSEGDTGQPQHF.

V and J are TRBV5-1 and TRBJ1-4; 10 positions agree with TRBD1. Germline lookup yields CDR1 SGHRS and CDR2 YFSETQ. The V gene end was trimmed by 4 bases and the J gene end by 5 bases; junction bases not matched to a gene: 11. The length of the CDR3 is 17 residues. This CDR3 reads CASSTRTGGRENEKLFF. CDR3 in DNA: TGCGCCAGCAGCACCCGGACAGGGGGTAGGGAGAATGAAAAACTGTTTTTT.

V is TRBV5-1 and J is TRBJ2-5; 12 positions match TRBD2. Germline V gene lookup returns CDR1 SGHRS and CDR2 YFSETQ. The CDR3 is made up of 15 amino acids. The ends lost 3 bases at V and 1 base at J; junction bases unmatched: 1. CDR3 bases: TGCGCCAGCAGCTGGACTAGCGGGGTCCAAGAGACCCAGTACTTC. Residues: CASSWTSGVQETQYF.

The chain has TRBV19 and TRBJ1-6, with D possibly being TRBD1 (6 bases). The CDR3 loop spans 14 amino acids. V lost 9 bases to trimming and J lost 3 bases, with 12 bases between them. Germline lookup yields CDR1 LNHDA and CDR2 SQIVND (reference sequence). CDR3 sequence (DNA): TGTGCCAGCAAAACGGACAGCTATAATTCACCCCTCCACTTT. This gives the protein CASKTDSYNSPLHF. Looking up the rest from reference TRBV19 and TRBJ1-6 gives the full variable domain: DGGITQSPKYLFRKEGQNVTLSCEQNLNHDAMYWYRQDPGQGLRLIYYSQIVNDFQKGDIAEGYSVSREKKESFPLTVTSAQKNPTAFYLCASKTDSYNSPLHFGNGTRLTVT.

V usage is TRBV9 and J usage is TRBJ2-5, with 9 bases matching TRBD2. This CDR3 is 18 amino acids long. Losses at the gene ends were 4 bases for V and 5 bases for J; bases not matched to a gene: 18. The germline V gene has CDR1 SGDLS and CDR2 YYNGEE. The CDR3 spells CASSPTPAGGGARETQYF. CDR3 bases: TGTGCCAGCAGCCCCACCCCGGCTGGCGGGGGGGCTAGGGAGACCCAGTACTTC.

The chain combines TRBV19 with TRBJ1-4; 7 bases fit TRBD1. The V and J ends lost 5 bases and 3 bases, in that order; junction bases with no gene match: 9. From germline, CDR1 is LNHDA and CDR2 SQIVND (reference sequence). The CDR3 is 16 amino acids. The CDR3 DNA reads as TGTGCCAGTAGTGTCTCCTCAGGGGGAGCTAATGAAAAACTGTTTTTT. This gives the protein CASSVSSGGANEKLFF.

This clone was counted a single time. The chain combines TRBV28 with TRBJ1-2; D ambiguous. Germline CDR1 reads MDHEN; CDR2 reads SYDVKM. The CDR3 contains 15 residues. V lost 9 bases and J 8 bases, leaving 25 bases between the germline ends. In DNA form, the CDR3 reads TGTGCCAGTCGCCCTTCGGACCGTCGTACGGGAGGCTACACCTTC. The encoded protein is CASRPSDRRTGGYTF.

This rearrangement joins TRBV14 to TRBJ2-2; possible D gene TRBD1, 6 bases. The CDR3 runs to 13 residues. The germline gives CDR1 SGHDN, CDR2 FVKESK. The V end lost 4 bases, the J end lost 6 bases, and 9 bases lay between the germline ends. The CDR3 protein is CASSLQGSGELFF. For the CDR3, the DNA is TGTGCCAGCAGCCTTCAGGGGTCCGGGGAGCTGTTTTTT.

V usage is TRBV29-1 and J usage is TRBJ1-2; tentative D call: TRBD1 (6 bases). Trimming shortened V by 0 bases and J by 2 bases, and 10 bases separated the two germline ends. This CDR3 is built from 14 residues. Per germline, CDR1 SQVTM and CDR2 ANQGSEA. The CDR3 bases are TGCAGCGTTGAAGACGGGGGGCTAAACTATGGCTACACCTTC. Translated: CSVEDGGLNYGYTF.

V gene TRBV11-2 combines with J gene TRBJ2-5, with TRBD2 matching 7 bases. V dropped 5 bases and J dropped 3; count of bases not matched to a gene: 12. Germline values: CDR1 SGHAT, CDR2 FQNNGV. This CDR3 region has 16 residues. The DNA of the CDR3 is TGTGCCAGCAGCACGCGGACTAGTAGACCCGAAGAGACCCAGTACTTC. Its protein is CASSTRTSRPEETQYF.

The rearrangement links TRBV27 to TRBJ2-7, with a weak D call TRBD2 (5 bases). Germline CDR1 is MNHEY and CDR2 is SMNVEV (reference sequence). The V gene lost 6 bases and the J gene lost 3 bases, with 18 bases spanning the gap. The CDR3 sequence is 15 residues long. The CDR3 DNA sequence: TGTGCCAGCAGCCCGTGGACTTCTCGCCGCTACGAGCAGTACTTC. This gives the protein CASSPWTSRRYEQYF.

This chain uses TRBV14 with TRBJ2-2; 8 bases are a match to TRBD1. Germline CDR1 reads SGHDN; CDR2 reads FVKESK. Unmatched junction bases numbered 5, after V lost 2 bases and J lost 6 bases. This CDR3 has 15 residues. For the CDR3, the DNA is TGTGCCAGCAGCCAAAGAACAGGGGGGTCCGGGGAGCTGTTTTTT. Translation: CASSQRTGGSGELFF.

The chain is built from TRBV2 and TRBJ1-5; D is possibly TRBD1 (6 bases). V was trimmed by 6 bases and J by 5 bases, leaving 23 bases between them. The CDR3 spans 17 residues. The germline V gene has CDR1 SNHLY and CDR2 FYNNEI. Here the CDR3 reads CASRRDRRQRSDQPQHF. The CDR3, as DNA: TGTGCCAGCAGGCGCGACAGGCGCCAGAGATCGGATCAGCCCCAGCATTTT. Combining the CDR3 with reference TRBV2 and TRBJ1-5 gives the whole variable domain EPEVTQTPSHQVTQMGQEVILRCVPISNHLYFYWYRQILGQKVEFLVSFYNNEISEKSEIFDDQFSVERPDGSNFTLKIRSTKLEDSAMYFCASRRDRRQRSDQPQHFGDGTRLSIL.

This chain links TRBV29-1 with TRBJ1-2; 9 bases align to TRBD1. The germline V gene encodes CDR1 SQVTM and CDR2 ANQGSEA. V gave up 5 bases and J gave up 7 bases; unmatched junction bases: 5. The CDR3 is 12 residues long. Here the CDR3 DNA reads TGCAGCGTTAGAGACAGGGGGTTTGGCTACACCTTC. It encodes CSVRDRGFGYTF.

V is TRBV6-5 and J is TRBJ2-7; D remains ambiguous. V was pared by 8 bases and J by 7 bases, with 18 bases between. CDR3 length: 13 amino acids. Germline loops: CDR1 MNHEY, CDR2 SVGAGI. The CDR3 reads CASFNPSAREQYF. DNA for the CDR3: TGTGCCAGCTTTAATCCTTCGGCGCGGGAGCAGTACTTC.

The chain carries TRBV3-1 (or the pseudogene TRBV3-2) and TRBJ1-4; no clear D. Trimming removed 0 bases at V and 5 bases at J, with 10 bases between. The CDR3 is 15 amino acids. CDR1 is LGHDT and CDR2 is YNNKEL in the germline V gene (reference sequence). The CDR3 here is CASSQDSIGNEKLFF. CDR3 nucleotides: TGTGCCAGCAGCCAAGATTCCATCGGGAATGAAAAACTGTTTTTT.

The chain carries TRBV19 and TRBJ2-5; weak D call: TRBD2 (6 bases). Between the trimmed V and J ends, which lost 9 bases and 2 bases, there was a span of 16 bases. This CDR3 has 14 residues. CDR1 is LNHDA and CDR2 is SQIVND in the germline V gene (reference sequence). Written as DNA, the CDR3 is TGTGCCAGCGCCACACGGGGGTTTCAAGAGACCCAGTACTTC. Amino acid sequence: CASATRGFQETQYF.

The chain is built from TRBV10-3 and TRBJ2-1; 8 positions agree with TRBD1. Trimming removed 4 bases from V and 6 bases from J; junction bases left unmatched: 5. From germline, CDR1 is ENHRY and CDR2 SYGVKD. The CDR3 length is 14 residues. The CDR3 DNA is TGTGCCATCAGTGGTCGGACAGGGAGCAATGAGCAGTTCTTC. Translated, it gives CAISGRTGSNEQFF.

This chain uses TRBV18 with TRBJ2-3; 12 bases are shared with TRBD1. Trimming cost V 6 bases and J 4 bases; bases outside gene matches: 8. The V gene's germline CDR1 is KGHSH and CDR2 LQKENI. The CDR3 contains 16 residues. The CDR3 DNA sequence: TGTGCCAGCTCGCAGACCGGGACAGGGGGCGCAGATACGCAGTATTTT. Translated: CASSQTGTGGADTQYF.